The clone carrying this T cell receptor beta chain was observed many times. This sample is part of a study of T-cell reconstitution after alpha-beta-depleted transplantation in children. Unique molecular identifiers were incorporated when the TCRbeta library was constructed. TCRdb re-called the PCR reads with MiXCR, one entry per CDR3 protein. The sample includes 170,000 or so distinct CDR3 sequences, 6% to 7% of them seen just once. The V and J ends lost 5 bases and 0 bases, in that order; junction bases with no gene match: 7. The CDR3 length is 16 residues. The sample was PBMCs from the stem cell graft donor, taken from the stem cell graft. This sequence originates from a human donor who donated a stem cell graft to a child with Wiskott-Aldrich syndrome. The rearrangement joins TRBV12-3 or TRBV12-4 to TRBJ1-3, with 7 nucleotides matching TRBD1. CDR3: CASSLRQGSSGNTIYF. CDR3 DNA: TGTGCCAGCAGTCTAAGACAGGGTAGCTCTGGAAACACCATATATTTT.